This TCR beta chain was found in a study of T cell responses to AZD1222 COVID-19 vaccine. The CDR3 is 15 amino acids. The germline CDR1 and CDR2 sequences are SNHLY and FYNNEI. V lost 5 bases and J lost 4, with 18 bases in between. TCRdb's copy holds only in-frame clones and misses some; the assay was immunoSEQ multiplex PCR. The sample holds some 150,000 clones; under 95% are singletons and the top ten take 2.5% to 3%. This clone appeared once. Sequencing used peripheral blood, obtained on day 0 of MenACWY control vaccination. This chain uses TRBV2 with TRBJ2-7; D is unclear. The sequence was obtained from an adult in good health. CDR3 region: CASSPLPPDPYEQYF. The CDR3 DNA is TGTGCCAGCAGTCCCCTCCCCCCGGACCCATACGAGCAGTACTTC.